The T cell receptor beta chain under discussion was sequenced for a study of T-cell memory formation after mild COVID-19. Concerning this clonotype itself: A junction boundary mismatches the germline segment, possibly from a read error.

TCRdb re-derived calls from the 5' RACE reads in MiXCR, one entry per CDR3 protein. The data show approximately 350,000 distinct CDR3 sequences, 25% to 30% seen once. The source is an adult woman who had mild COVID-19 (a few samples of this study predate the infection). Cell type and time point are not known. Input material: PBMCs or a T cell subset sorted from them (not recorded which).

As DNA, the CDR3 is TGTGCTACCAGAGGGGCTAACGAAAAACTGTTTTTT. Encoded protein: CATRGANEKLFF. The J gene is TRBJ1-4, the V gene TRBV12-3 or TRBV12-4, with D perhaps matching TRBD1 (5 bases). This CDR3 spans 12 amino acids.